The T cell receptor beta chain under discussion was sequenced for a study of T cell responses to AZD1222 COVID-19 vaccine. Whole-study results and caveats: Compared with day 0, the breadth and depth of the Spike-specific TCR repertoire rose significantly after two doses of AZD1222. Targeting of unmutated variant regions was reportedly seen in nearly half of spike-specific TCRs. Females made up more of the donors, who were largely white British, and clonal diversity may have come out too low. After the peak T cell response, and only then, were repertoires sampled.

The data were produced by immunoSEQ multiplex PCR, yet TCRdb's version contains in-frame clones alone and is incomplete. The data show 150,000 or so clones, with 91% seen just once and 5% held by the top ten. This CDR3 has 15 residues. V lost 4 bases, J lost 0 bases, and 7 bases lay in between. Germline V lookup: CDR1 MDHEN, CDR2 SYDVKM. Turning to this clone: What it binds is unknown.

The source is an adult in good health. Sequencing used peripheral blood, obtained on day 0 of AZD1222 vaccination. This chain uses TRBV28 with TRBJ2-6, with D hard to call. This chain's CDR3 is CASSWVASGANVLTF. The CDR3 bases are TGTGCCAGCAGTTGGGTAGCCTCTGGGGCCAACGTCCTGACTTTC.